This T cell receptor (beta chain) was recovered during a study of T cell responses to AZD1222 COVID-19 vaccine. Study-level background: Both about-4-week and about-12-week second-dose recipients were combined. Overall study results and limits: After the peak T cell response, and only then, were repertoires sampled. CD4 TCRs associated with vaccination spanned spike, dominating at 160-218 and 743-854.

TCRdb's table, derived via immunoSEQ multiplex PCR, lists solely in-frame clones and lacks some. This sample has some 150,000 clones, with around 89% found just once. The junction had 8 bases not matched to a gene; V was cut back by 3 bases and J by 7 bases. CDR1 is SNHLY, CDR2 FYNNEI, per germline. The CDR3 has 16 amino acids. This clone appeared a single time. Its target is not known. The V gene is TRBV2, the J gene TRBJ1-4; 10 nucleotides match TRBD1. This TCR derives from an adult in good health. The material sequenced was peripheral blood, taken on day 0 of AZD1222 vaccination. The CDR3 nucleotides are TGTGCCAGCAGTGACCCCCCCCGGACAGGGGGTGAAAAACTGTTTTTT. As protein: CASSDPPRTGGEKLFF.